These 24 T cell receptor beta chains originate from one sample sequenced in a study of blood T cell repertoires in COVID-19. Using immunoSEQ multiplex PCR, the repertoire was profiled, and TCRdb retains in-frame clones only, with some absent. The profile covers around 480,000 clones, with 88% appearing a single time and around an eighth taken by the ten largest. Sequenced: peripheral blood. The source of these receptors is a woman aged 45-59 years with COVID-19, enrolled during active disease.

This chain connects TRBV29-1 to TRBJ1-5; possible D gene TRBD1, 5 bases. V shed 5 bases and J shed 8 bases, with 13 bases lying between them. The germline V gene encodes CDR1 SQVTM and CDR2 ANQGSEA. The length of the CDR3 is 12 residues. The CDR3 sequence is CSVLLGQEPQHF. The CDR3 bases are TGCAGCGTTCTCCTGGGGCAGGAGCCCCAGCATTTT.

The rearrangement links TRBV5-1 to TRBJ2-7; 8 bases are shared with TRBD2. The CDR3 spans 16 residues. Germline assignment: CDR1 SGHRS and CDR2 YFSETQ. V shed 1 base and J 3 bases; nucleotides not matched to a gene: 9. The CDR3 region is CASSLRGGVKNYEQYF. DNA for the CDR3: TGCGCCAGCAGCTTGCGGGGGGGAGTAAAGAACTACGAGCAGTACTTC.

The rearrangement links TRBV2 to TRBJ2-7; perhaps TRBD1 as D (6 bases). CDR1 and CDR2 from the germline V gene are SNHLY and FYNNEI. The CDR3 covers 15 residues. V dropped 1 base and J dropped 3 bases, with 13 bases sitting between them. The CDR3 reads CASSEGSGAFYEQYF. DNA for the CDR3: TGTGCCAGCAGTGAAGGGTCAGGGGCCTTCTACGAGCAGTACTTC.

The gene calls are TRBV12-3 or TRBV12-4 and TRBJ1-2, with D possibly TRBD1 on 6 matching bases. V lost 6 bases and J 4 bases, leaving 12 bases between the germline ends. This CDR3 is built from 13 residues. The CDR3 nucleotides are TGTGCCAGCAGGAAACAGGGTTTCTATGGCTACACCTTC. The encoded protein is CASRKQGFYGYTF.

The CDR3 DNA is TGTGCCAGCAGCTACACAGGGGGCGGGATTGAAGCTTTCTTT. Translation gives CASSYTGGGIEAFF. This chain links TRBV7-9 with TRBJ1-1; 9 bases are a match to TRBD1. This CDR3 has 14 residues. V trimming: 4 bases; J trimming: 7 bases; junction bases outside the gene matches: 7. Germline loops: CDR1 SEHNR, CDR2 FQNEAQ (reference sequence).

CDR3 in amino acids: CASSLTVGNEKLFF. CDR3 in DNA: TGTGCCAGCAGCCTGACAGTCGGTAATGAAAAACTGTTTTTT. This rearrangement joins TRBV11-2 to TRBJ1-4; D might be TRBD1 (5 bases). V shed 5 bases and J shed 4 bases, with 11 bases lying between them. CDR3 size: 14 residues. Per germline, CDR1 SGHAT and CDR2 FQNNGV. Looking up the rest from reference TRBV11-2 and TRBJ1-4 gives the full variable domain: EAGVAQSPRYKIIEKRQSVAFWCNPISGHATLYWYQQILGQGPKLLIQFQNNGVVDDSQLPKDRFSAERLKGVDSTLKIQPAKLEDSAVYLCASSLTVGNEKLFFGSGTQLSVL.

The V and J genes are TRBV13 and TRBJ1-2; no clear D gene. V was clipped by 5 bases and J by 8 bases, with 9 bases between them. This CDR3 has 11 amino acids. Germline V CDR1 and CDR2: PRHDT, FYEKMQ (reference sequence). The CDR3 DNA reads TGTGCCAGCAGCCCACTTCGAGGCTACACCTTC. Translation: CASSPLRGYTF.

The V call is TRBV19, the J call TRBJ1-2, with D possibly matching TRBD1 (6 bases). Deletions cut 1 base from V and 4 bases from J, with 10 bases between. The germline gives CDR1 LNHDA, CDR2 SQIVND (reference sequence). The CDR3 has 14 residues. CDR3 region: CASSIGQAGYGYTF. The CDR3 DNA reads TGTGCCAGTAGTATAGGACAGGCAGGCTATGGCTACACCTTC.

The CDR3 DNA sequence: TGTGCCAGCAGCTCCGGAAGGCGGGGGTTCTTC. Encoded protein: CASSSGRRGFF. The rearrangement links TRBV11-3 to TRBJ2-1, with D possibly being TRBD2 (6 bases). The CDR3 is 11 amino acids. The germline CDR1 and CDR2 sequences are SGHNT and YENEEA. Trimming removed 4 bases at V and 15 bases at J, with 13 bases between.

The V call is TRBV5-4, the J call TRBJ2-2; 8 bases agree with TRBD1. The CDR3 spans 17 residues. Looked up from germline, CDR1 is SGHNT and CDR2 is YYREEE (reference sequence). The junction had 12 bases not matched to a gene; V was cut back by 2 bases and J by 6 bases. In nucleotides, the CDR3 is TGTGCCAGCAGCTTCCACCATGACAGGGGTTGGGCCGGGGAGCTGTTTTTT. Protein sequence: CASSFHHDRGWAGELFF.

This clone was observed a few times. The chain carries TRBV5-1 and TRBJ1-1; 10 bases agree with TRBD1. V shed 5 bases and J 3 bases; nucleotides not matched to a gene: 7. Germline V CDR1 and CDR2: SGHRS, YFSETQ. The CDR3 contains 15 residues. CDR3 in DNA: TGCGCCAGCAGTCTTGAGGGGACAGGGGACACTGAAGCTTTCTTT. Translated, it gives CASSLEGTGDTEAFF.

This chain connects TRBV12-3 or TRBV12-4 to TRBJ1-2; weak D call: TRBD1 (6 bases). The CDR3 runs 13 residues. The V end lost 5 bases, the J end lost 7 bases, and 14 bases lay between the germline ends. The CDR3 here is CASSRQGNGGYTF. The CDR3 DNA reads as TGTGCCAGCAGTCGTCAGGGGAATGGTGGCTACACCTTC.

This chain links TRBV30 with TRBJ1-1; 8 nucleotides line up with TRBD1. The CDR3 consists of 15 residues. The ends lost 2 bases at V and 2 bases at J; junction bases unmatched: 7. Germline V lookup: CDR1 GTSNPN, CDR2 SVGIG (reference sequence). The CDR3 is CAWSRTGTPNTEAFF. The DNA for the CDR3 is TGTGCCTGGAGTCGGACAGGGACTCCCAACACTGAAGCTTTCTTT.

The chain joins TRBV6-5 to TRBJ2-4; weak D call: TRBD2 (5 bases). The length of the CDR3 is 15 residues. V was clipped by 6 bases and J by 3 bases, with 15 bases between them. Germline V gene lookup returns CDR1 MNHEY and CDR2 SVGAGI. The CDR3 spells CASSLDPRDKNIQYF. The CDR3 bases are TGTGCCAGCAGCTTGGACCCCCGGGACAAAAACATTCAGTACTTC.

A note on this clone: Other DNA sequences of this sample code for an identical CDR3. The chain carries TRBV7-9 and TRBJ2-1, with 11 bases fitting TRBD1. V lost 5 bases to trimming and J lost 10 bases; unmatched junction nucleotides: 10. The CDR3 sequence is 15 residues long. Germline V CDR1 and CDR2: SEHNR, FQNEAQ (reference sequence). The CDR3 DNA reads as TGTGCCAGCAGCCCCGGGACAGGGGGTCGCAACGAGCAGTTCTTC. Amino acids: CASSPGTGGRNEQFF.

The V call is TRBV11-2, the J call TRBJ1-4; D ambiguous. Looked up from germline, CDR1 is SGHAT and CDR2 is FQNNGV. The CDR3 loop spans 15 amino acids. Trimming removed 3 bases from V and 12 bases from J, with 20 bases in between. For the CDR3, the DNA is TGTGCCAGCAGCTTGGGTAGCCCTGATGTTGGTGAACTGTTTTTT. Its protein product is CASSLGSPDVGELFF.

This chain uses TRBV6-1 with TRBJ2-7; 9 bases match TRBD1. Germline V gene sequence: CDR1 MNHNS, CDR2 SASEGT. Trimming removed 4 bases from V and 2 bases from J; junction bases left unmatched: 9. The CDR3 covers 16 residues. This CDR3 reads CASSVESGTGTYEQYF. As DNA, the CDR3 is TGTGCCAGCAGTGTGGAGTCCGGGACAGGGACCTACGAGCAGTACTTC.

The chain has TRBV14 and TRBJ2-7; D might be TRBD2 (6 bases). Trimming took 3 bases from V and 2 from J, leaving 8 bases between them. This CDR3 contains 13 residues. The germline gives CDR1 SGHDN, CDR2 FVKESK. CDR3: CASSQGGTYEQYF. CDR3 sequence (DNA): TGTGCCAGCAGCCAGGGGGGTACCTACGAGCAGTACTTC.

Only one count was recorded for this clone. The chain employs TRBV10-3 and TRBJ1-1; the D is unclear. CDR3 length: 13 residues. V gave up 6 bases and J gave up 1 base, with 9 bases separating them. Germline CDR1 is ENHRY and CDR2 is SYGVKD. The CDR3 region is CAIRRDGNTEAFF. The CDR3 nucleotides read TGTGCCATCAGGCGGGATGGGAACACTGAAGCTTTCTTT.

V usage is TRBV10-3 and J usage is TRBJ1-5; D possibly corresponds to TRBD1 (6 bases). Trimming removed 11 bases from V and 4 bases from J, with 15 bases in between. This CDR3 spans 13 amino acids. Looked up from germline, CDR1 is ENHRY and CDR2 is SYGVKD. The chain's CDR3 is CAVHREPNQPQHF. CDR3 bases: TGTGCCGTCCACAGGGAGCCTAATCAGCCCCAGCATTTT.

CDR3 nucleotides: TGTGCCAGCAGCCAAGGCGCTAGCGCCCGCACAGATACGCAGTATTTT. Translating gives CASSQGASARTDTQYF. The chain couples TRBV3-1 (or the pseudogene TRBV3-2) to TRBJ2-3; TRBD2 might be the D (6 bases). CDR3 length: 16 amino acids. V lost 1 base to trimming and J lost 1 base, with 12 bases between them. CDR1 LGHDT and CDR2 YNNKEL come from the germline V gene (reference sequence).

This chain connects TRBV13 to TRBJ1-2; 8 bases fit TRBD1. The germline V gene encodes CDR1 PRHDT and CDR2 FYEKMQ (reference sequence). The CDR3 has 15 residues. V was pared by 2 bases and J by 8 bases, with 10 bases of the junction left unmatched. Here the CDR3 reads CASSLIGTGERGYTF. CDR3 sequence (DNA): TGTGCCAGCAGCTTAATCGGGACAGGTGAAAGAGGCTACACCTTC.

The CDR3 region has the DNA TGTGCCAGCAGCCGGGACTACGCAGCAGAGCAGTACTTC. Residues: CASSRDYAAEQYF. V usage is TRBV12-3 or TRBV12-4 and J usage is TRBJ2-7, with 7 nucleotides matching TRBD2. V shed 6 bases and J 7 bases; nucleotides not matched to a gene: 9. This CDR3 comprises 13 residues.

The CDR3 DNA reads TGTGCCACGCGACAGGGTGCTAATGAAAAACTGTTTTTT. Translating gives CATRQGANEKLFF. This sequence joins TRBV6-5 and TRBJ1-4, with 7 bases matching TRBD1. The V gene's germline CDR1 is MNHEY and CDR2 SVGAGI. This CDR3 spans 13 amino acids. The ends lost 10 bases at V and 3 bases at J; junction bases unmatched: 5.